The source of this TCR beta chain is a study of shared T cell receptors in the human thymus. Between the trimmed V and J ends, which lost 5 bases and 8 bases, there was a span of 24 bases. Germline loops: CDR1 MNHEY, CDR2 SMNVEV (reference sequence). This CDR3 spans 16 amino acids. Here immunoSEQ multiplex PCR was the method, and the copy in TCRdb shows in-frame clones only, minus some. The sample holds under 700,000 clones; roughly 74% are singletons and the top ten take more than 0.01%. This sample also appeared in a second study, on human thymus T cells. As reported in that work: Within thymic and blood repertoires, V and J gene usage appeared to be biased. The related literature has documented a marked overlap of thymic repertoires among unrelated individuals.

This receptor was taken from a boy under two years old with a congenital heart defect. The material sequenced was thymocytes. The V call is TRBV27, the J call TRBJ1-2; a possible D gene is TRBD1 (6 bases). DNA for the CDR3: TGTGCCAGCAGTCCCCAAAACAGTACAGGGCCATTCGGCTACACCTTC. Translation gives CASSPQNSTGPFGYTF.